A single sample is the source of the 24 T cell receptor beta chains below, sequenced in a study of blood T cell repertoires in COVID-19. The data were produced by immunoSEQ multiplex PCR, yet TCRdb's version contains in-frame clones alone and is incomplete. In the table there are about 220,000 clones, approximately 85% of which are singletons. The sequencing sample was made of peripheral blood. The source is a woman aged 70-85 years with COVID-19, enrolled during active disease.

This clone was observed a single time. This chain uses TRBV7-2 with TRBJ2-1, with 10 bases that match TRBD2. J lost 8 bases, V lost 1 base, and 11 bases had no gene match. The CDR3 loop spans 17 amino acids. Germline V lookup: CDR1 SGHTA, CDR2 FQGNSA. The CDR3 sequence is CASSLEDWLAGVDEQFF. CDR3 bases: TGTGCCAGCAGCTTAGAAGATTGGCTAGCGGGGGTCGATGAGCAGTTCTTC.

Here the CDR3 DNA reads TGTGCCAGCAGGTCCCGGGACAGGGGAAATCAGCCCCAGCATTTT. Translating it yields CASRSRDRGNQPQHF. The J gene is TRBJ1-5, the V gene TRBV6-5, with 10 bases fitting TRBD1. This CDR3 comprises 15 residues. Germline trimming cut 6 bases from V and 4 bases from J; bases unmatched to any gene: 6. Germline CDR1 MNHEY, CDR2 SVGAGI.

J is TRBJ1-5 and V is TRBV24-1, with D hard to call. Germline V gene lookup returns CDR1 KGHDR and CDR2 SFDVKD. The V end lost 2 bases, the J end lost 0 bases, and 7 bases lay between the germline ends. The CDR3 is 15 residues long. The CDR3 sequence is CATSDSLYSNQPQHF. The CDR3, as DNA: TGTGCCACCAGTGATTCCCTTTATAGCAATCAGCCCCAGCATTTT.

This clone has more than one count but fewer than ten. The gene calls are TRBV2 and TRBJ1-6, with TRBD1 matching over 8 bases. CDR3 size: 16 residues. Germline CDR1 and CDR2: SNHLY and FYNNEI. J lost 10 bases, V lost 6 bases, and 14 bases had no gene match. CDR3 region: CASSDVGGTGGSPLHF. Written as DNA, the CDR3 is TGTGCCAGCAGCGATGTGGGAGGGACAGGCGGCTCACCCCTCCACTTT.

V is TRBV30 and J is TRBJ2-3, with TRBD1 as a possible D gene (5 bases). Trimming removed 5 bases from V and 7 bases from J, with 7 bases in between. CDR1 is GTSNPN, CDR2 SVGIG, per germline (reference sequence). The CDR3 length is 10 residues. The CDR3, as DNA: TGTGCCTGGGGGGCCTATACGCAGTATTTT. It codes for CAWGAYTQYF.

This chain joins TRBV11-3 and TRBJ2-7; D unresolved. The CDR3 runs to 15 residues. Germline V lookup: CDR1 SGHNT, CDR2 YENEEA. Trimming shortened V by 1 base and J by 2 bases, and 12 bases separated the two germline ends. The CDR3 here is CASSLAPIPTYEQYF. For the CDR3, the DNA is TGTGCCAGCAGCTTAGCCCCTATACCTACCTACGAGCAGTACTTC.

DNA of the CDR3: TGCAGCGTTACGCGGGGTGGGGGCACAGATACGCAGTATTTT. Translation: CSVTRGGGTDTQYF. This chain connects TRBV29-1 to TRBJ2-3; tentative D call: TRBD2 (6 bases). CDR3 length: 14 amino acids. V was cut by 5 bases and J by 1 base, with 13 bases left in between. Germline CDR1 is SQVTM and CDR2 is ANQGSEA.

The chain employs TRBV7-6 and TRBJ1-1; D is unresolved. V lost 5 bases to trimming and J lost 1 base, with 11 bases between them. CDR3 length equals 14 residues. In germline, CDR1 is SGHVS, CDR2 FNYEAQ. CDR3 loop: CASSPSGRNTEAFF. The CDR3 DNA reads as TGTGCCAGCAGCCCCAGCGGGAGGAACACTGAAGCTTTCTTT.

The J gene is TRBJ2-5, the V gene TRBV11-2; 9 bases fit TRBD2. The CDR3 has 18 amino acids. The V and J ends lost 2 bases and 9 bases, in that order; junction bases with no gene match: 19. Looked up from germline, CDR1 is SGHAT and CDR2 is FQNNGV. CDR3 DNA: TGTGCCAGCAGCTTAAGTCCCCCGATAGCGGGGGTCCCAGTGGCCCAGTACTTC. It is translated as CASSLSPPIAGVPVAQYF.

This clone came up a few times. DNA of the CDR3: TGCAGCGTTACCGGGACACCCTCCGAACGGTATGGCTACACCTTC. It encodes CSVTGTPSERYGYTF. V usage is TRBV29-1 and J usage is TRBJ1-2, with a weak D call TRBD1 (6 bases). Germline CDR1 SQVTM, CDR2 ANQGSEA. The CDR3 sequence is 15 residues long. The V gene lost 5 bases and the J gene lost 5 bases, with 21 bases spanning the gap.

This chain joins TRBV9 and TRBJ1-1; D uncertain. The germline V gene encodes CDR1 SGDLS and CDR2 YYNGEE. CDR3 length: 14 residues. V was pared by 3 bases and J by 1 base, with 10 bases between. The CDR3 spells CASSALGQNTEAFF. The CDR3 DNA sequence: TGTGCCAGCAGCGCGCTGGGCCAGAACACTGAAGCTTTCTTT.

This clone showed up just once. The chain uses TRBV15 and TRBJ1-2; 9 positions agree with TRBD1. The CDR3 has 15 amino acids. The ends lost 3 bases at V and 8 bases at J; junction bases unmatched: 10. From germline, CDR1 is LNHNV and CDR2 YYDKDF (reference sequence). CDR3 residues: CATSRPGQGVWGYTF. CDR3 bases: TGTGCCACCAGCAGGCCGGGACAGGGTGTTTGGGGCTACACCTTC.

The chain is built from TRBV19 and TRBJ2-1; 8 bases align to TRBD2. The CDR3 is made up of 15 amino acids. Unmatched junction bases numbered 5, after V lost 5 bases and J lost 2 bases. Germline values: CDR1 LNHDA, CDR2 SQIVND (reference sequence). DNA for the CDR3: TGTGCCAGTAGTCCTAGCGGGTATACCTACAATGAGCAGTTCTTC. As protein: CASSPSGYTYNEQFF.

J is TRBJ1-1 and V is TRBV19; TRBD1 matches at 8 bases. The CDR3 consists of 14 residues. V gave up 5 bases and J gave up 5 bases; unmatched junction bases: 7. Looked up from germline, CDR1 is LNHDA and CDR2 is SQIVND (reference sequence). In DNA form, the CDR3 reads TGTGCCAGTAGTCGACAGGGGATTAATACTGAAGCTTTCTTT. It yields the protein CASSRQGINTEAFF.

This clone showed up just once. The rearrangement uses TRBV4-1 and TRBJ2-6, with D possibly matching TRBD2 (7 bases). Germline V CDR1 and CDR2: MGHRA, YSYEKL. CDR3 length equals 18 residues. V was trimmed by 0 bases and J by 1 base, leaving 13 bases between them. The CDR3 spells CASSQDAGEGSGANVLTF. CDR3 coding DNA: TGCGCCAGCAGCCAAGATGCAGGGGAGGGGTCTGGGGCCAACGTCCTGACTTTC.

CDR3 coding DNA: TGTGCCAGTTCCCCCGTGGTTGCGGGAGTTCGGGAGCAGTACTTC. Its protein is CASSPVVAGVREQYF. This chain uses TRBV7-9 with TRBJ2-7, with 7 bases identical to TRBD2. J was trimmed by 7 bases and V by 9 bases; bases with no gene match: 18. Germline-derived CDR1 and CDR2 are SEHNR and FQNEAQ (reference sequence). This CDR3 region has 15 residues.

The chain uses TRBV5-4 and TRBJ2-1; the D gene is possibly TRBD2 (5 bases). Germline CDR1 SGHNT, CDR2 YYREEE (reference sequence). Trimming removed 2 bases at V and 7 bases at J, with 10 bases between. CDR3 length equals 13 residues. CDR3 DNA sequence: TGTGCCAGCAGCTTCCCACTAGGGAATGAGCAGTTCTTC. Residues: CASSFPLGNEQFF.

The chain employs TRBV11-3 and TRBJ2-1, with 8 positions matching TRBD2. V dropped 4 bases and J dropped 2; count of bases not matched to a gene: 10. Germline assignment: CDR1 SGHNT and CDR2 YENEEA. CDR3 size: 17 residues. This CDR3 reads CASSSSKGLVAYNEQFF. The CDR3 DNA is TGTGCCAGCAGCTCAAGCAAGGGACTAGTCGCCTACAATGAGCAGTTCTTC.

This clone was seen once. The chain employs TRBV5-4 and TRBJ2-2, with TRBD1 matching over 8 bases. This CDR3 has 17 residues. CDR1 is SGHNT, CDR2 YYREEE, per germline (reference sequence). The trim removed 4 bases at V and 2 bases at J, leaving 10 bases unmatched. The CDR3 DNA follows: TGTGCCAGCAGCCCGGGACAGGATTTTATCAACACCGGGGAGCTGTTTTTT. It codes for CASSPGQDFINTGELFF.

This sequence joins TRBV7-3 and TRBJ2-7; TRBD2 agrees at 12 bases. V gave up 3 bases and J gave up 5 bases; unmatched junction bases: 14. The CDR3 has 18 residues. Germline values: CDR1 SGHTA, CDR2 FQGTGA. CDR3 in amino acids: CASSLTSGRQLGKNEQYF. The CDR3, as DNA: TGTGCCAGCAGCTTGACTAGCGGGAGACAATTGGGCAAAAACGAGCAGTACTTC. The whole variable domain, filled in from reference TRBV7-3 and TRBJ2-7, reads GAGVSQTPSNKVTEKGKYVELRCDPISGHTALYWYRQSLGQGPEFLIYFQGTGAADDSGLPNDRFFAVRPEGSVSTLKIQRTERGDSAVYLCASSLTSGRQLGKNEQYFGPGTRLTVT.

The chain has TRBV10-3 and TRBJ1-2; tentative D call: TRBD1 (6 bases). The V end was cut by 4 bases, the J end by 2 bases, with 8 bases between. Germline V gives CDR1 ENHRY, CDR2 SYGVKD. The CDR3 totals 13 residues. CDR3 DNA: TGTGCCATCAGTGGTACAGGGAACTATGGCTACACCTTC. Protein product: CAISGTGNYGYTF.

The chain combines TRBV7-9 with TRBJ1-4; TRBD1 matches at 8 bases. The CDR3 is 15 amino acids. Germline CDR1 and CDR2: SEHNR and FQNEAQ (reference sequence). Unmatched junction bases numbered 7, after V lost 7 bases and J lost 3 bases. The CDR3 protein is CASIHTGGPNEKLFF. The DNA for the CDR3 is TGTGCCAGCATACATACAGGGGGACCTAATGAAAAACTGTTTTTT.

J is TRBJ1-6 and V is TRBV4-3; D possibly corresponds to TRBD1 (6 bases). The CDR3 has 15 amino acids. V was pared by 0 bases and J by 7 bases, with 10 bases between. The germline CDR1 and CDR2 sequences are LGHNA and YSLEER. Here the CDR3 reads CASSQDHRANSPLHF. In DNA form, the CDR3 reads TGCGCCAGCAGCCAAGATCACAGGGCGAATTCACCCCTCCACTTT.

The chain recombines TRBV27 with TRBJ2-3, with 9 positions matching TRBD1. Germline CDR1 is MNHEY and CDR2 is SMNVEV (reference sequence). With 5 bases clipped from V and 0 bases from J, the junction kept 3 bases outside the gene matches. CDR3 length: 15 residues. CDR3 in amino acids: CASSTTGGSTDTQYF. The DNA of the CDR3 is TGTGCCAGCAGTACGACAGGGGGGAGCACAGATACGCAGTATTTT.